The following is a TCR beta chain sequence with its context. V lost 6 bases and J lost 4; bases outside the gene matches: 9. This CDR3 region has 15 residues. Germline V gives CDR1 MGHRA, CDR2 YSYEKL. The sample comes from a study of T cells in tumors and immune-related adverse events. Sequenced by immunoSEQ multiplex PCR; TCRdb stores in-frame clones only, minus some. Of some 10,000 clones in the sample, 80% to 95% were seen once. The origin of this receptor is a female donor with metastatic renal cell carcinoma. The rearrangement joins TRBV4-1 to TRBJ2-3, with TRBD2 matching over 8 bases. Sequencing used lymph node tissue, obtained from a patient treated with anti-PD-1 therapy. The CDR3 region is CASRRAGVVPDTQYF. The CDR3 bases are TGCGCCAGCAGACGAGCGGGAGTGGTCCCAGATACGCAGTATTTT.